This TCR beta chain was documented in a study of blood T cell repertoires in COVID-19. Study context: Specimens from acute and convalescent COVID-19 originated in the United States, Italy and Spain. PBMCs, B-cell-depleted T cells, or T cells provided the cDNA or gDNA that made up the material.

The CDR3 is 14 residues long. With 6 bases removed from V and 4 bases from J, the gap between germline ends came to 13 bases. In germline, CDR1 is SGHVS, CDR2 FQNEAQ. In the source study's methods: The authors estimated nucleated cell counts from reference gene primer amplification. Sequenced by immunoSEQ multiplex PCR; TCRdb stores in-frame clones only, minus some. V, J and clone size reflect that table, while D and trimming were determined from the DNA. Among 60,000 to 80,000 clones listed, 86% were seen once. The receptor was derived from a woman aged 80 or older with acute or convalescent COVID-19. V is TRBV7-8 and J is TRBJ1-5, with TRBD1 as a possible D gene (6 bases). The source material was peripheral blood. Written as DNA, the CDR3 is TGTGCCAGCAGTATCGACAGGTATAATCAGCCCCAGCATTTT. It encodes CASSIDRYNQPQHF.